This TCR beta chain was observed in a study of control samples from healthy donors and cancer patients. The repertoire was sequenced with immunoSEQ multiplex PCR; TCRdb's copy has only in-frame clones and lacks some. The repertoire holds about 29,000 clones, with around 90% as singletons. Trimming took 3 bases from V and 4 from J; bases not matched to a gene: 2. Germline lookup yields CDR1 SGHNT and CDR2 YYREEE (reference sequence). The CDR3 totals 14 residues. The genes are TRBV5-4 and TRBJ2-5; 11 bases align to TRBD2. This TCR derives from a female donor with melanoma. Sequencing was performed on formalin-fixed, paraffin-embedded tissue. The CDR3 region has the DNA TGTGCCAGCAGCTCCGGGACTAGCGGAGAGACCCAGTACTTC. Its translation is CASSSGTSGETQYF.